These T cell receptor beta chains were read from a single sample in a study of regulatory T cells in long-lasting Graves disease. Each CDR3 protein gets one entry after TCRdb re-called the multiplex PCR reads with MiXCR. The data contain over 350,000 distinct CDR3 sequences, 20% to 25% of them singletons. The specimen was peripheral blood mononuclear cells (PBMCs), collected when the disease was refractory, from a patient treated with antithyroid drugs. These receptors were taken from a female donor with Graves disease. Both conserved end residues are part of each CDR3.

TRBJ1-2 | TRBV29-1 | CSVEFGANGYTF
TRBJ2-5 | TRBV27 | CASSLRGETQHF
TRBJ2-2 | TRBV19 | CASSSYTTGELFF
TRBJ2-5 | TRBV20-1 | CSASLSSGGETQYF
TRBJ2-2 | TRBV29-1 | CSVEDGPNTGELFF
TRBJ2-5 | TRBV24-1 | CATSDPPGTSVGETQYF
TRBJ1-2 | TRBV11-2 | CASSLSGQGALTF
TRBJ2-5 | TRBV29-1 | CSVKTGAETQYF
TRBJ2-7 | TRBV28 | CASSRPPVTYEQYF
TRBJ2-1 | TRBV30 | CAWSLQLAGEQFF
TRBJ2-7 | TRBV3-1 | CASSRGSGAKTFDEQYF
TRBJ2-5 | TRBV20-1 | CSANRDGSQETQYF
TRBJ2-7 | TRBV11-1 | CASSLGVSPSYEQYF
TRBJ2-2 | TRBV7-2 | CASSLKGQHFANTGELFF
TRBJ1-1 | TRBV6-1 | CASRHLIRGVNTEAFF
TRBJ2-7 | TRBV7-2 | CASSLGGGIEQYF
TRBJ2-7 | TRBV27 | CASSLYTNYEQYF
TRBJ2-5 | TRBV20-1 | CSAMWQGRETQYF
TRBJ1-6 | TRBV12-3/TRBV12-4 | CASSPTGAYNSPLHF
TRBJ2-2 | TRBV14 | CASSRDPAVRARELFF
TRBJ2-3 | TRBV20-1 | CSARADRGTSGGYTDTQYF
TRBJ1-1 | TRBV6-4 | CASSPEDSTNTEAFF
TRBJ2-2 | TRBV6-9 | CASSYLSTVTGELFF
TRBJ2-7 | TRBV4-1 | CASSHGKGSSYEQYF
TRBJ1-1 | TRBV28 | CASRTWTGGSEAFF
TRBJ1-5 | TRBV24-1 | CATSDLHLRINQPQHF
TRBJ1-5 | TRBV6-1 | CASTVTGPNQPQHF